These T cell receptor beta chains were read from a single sample in a study of blood T cell repertoires in COVID-19. Repertoires were generated with immunoSEQ multiplex PCR, while TCRdb's copy carries only in-frame clones and drops some. The table shows some 200,000 clones, with over 75% occurring only once. The source material was peripheral blood. Receptors originate from a human donor in a cohort sampled during active COVID-19. Each CDR3 is given with its conserved first and last residue. A D gene is named only where the DNA matches it firmly. Some rows have no size entry. The others give once, few or many, or a class for an expanded clone.

V gene,D gene,J gene,clone size,CDR3 protein,CDR3 DNA
TRBV19,TRBD1,TRBJ1-6,.,CASSPPTGDNNSPLHF,TGTGCCAGTAGTCCTCCGACAGGGGATAATAATTCACCCCTCCACTTT
TRBV5-1,.,TRBJ1-6,.,CASSLVQGNNSPLHF,TGCGCCAGCAGCTTGGTCCAGGGTAATAATTCACCCCTCCACTTT
TRBV9,.,TRBJ1-1,.,CASTLGGGDGFTEAFF,TGTGCCAGCACTTTAGGGGGGGGCGACGGATTCACTGAAGCTTTCTTT
TRBV7-9,.,TRBJ2-7,few,CASSLAPRRYEQYF,TGTGCCAGCAGCTTAGCACCTAGGCGGTACGAGCAGTACTTC
TRBV13,.,TRBJ1-2,.,CASSHRTLYGYTF,TGTGCCAGCAGCCACCGGACTCTCTATGGCTACACCTTC
TRBV4-1,.,TRBJ1-5,once,CASSRTGGAQNQPQHF,TGCGCCAGCAGCCGGACGGGGGGGGCGCAGAATCAGCCCCAGCATTTT
TRBV9,TRBD1,TRBJ2-7,.,CASSAGQGVYEQYF,TGTGCCAGCAGCGCCGGACAGGGCGTCTACGAGCAGTACTTC
TRBV4-2,TRBD1,TRBJ1-4,.,CASAPTGINEKLFF,TGTGCCAGCGCTCCGACAGGGATAAATGAAAAACTGTTTTTT
TRBV10-3,TRBD2,TRBJ2-5,.,CAISESTGGTQYF,TGTGCCATCAGTGAGTCTACGGGAGGGACCCAGTACTTC
TRBV7-2,.,TRBJ2-7,.,CASSLEPTINEQYF,TGTGCCAGCAGCTTAGAACCGACTATCAACGAGCAGTACTTC
TRBV24-1,TRBD1,TRBJ1-5,.,CATPDRGQPQHF,TGTGCCACCCCTGACAGGGGCCAGCCCCAGCATTTT
TRBV19,TRBD1,TRBJ1-2,.,CASSTRDRGYGYTF,TGTGCCAGTAGTACCCGGGACAGAGGCTATGGCTACACCTTC
TRBV7-9,.,TRBJ2-7,few,CASSTTATYEQYF,TGTGCCAGCAGCACGACAGCTACATACGAGCAGTACTTC
TRBV5-1,TRBD2,TRBJ2-3,.,CASSGGTSRDTQYF,TGCGCCAGCAGCGGCGGGACTAGTCGGGATACGCAGTATTTT
TRBV5-1,.,TRBJ1-6,.,CASSSSARDNSPLHF,TGCGCCAGCAGCTCGTCGGCACGGGATAATTCACCCCTCCACTTT
TRBV4-3,.,TRBJ2-1,.,CASSQERARGYNEQFF,TGCGCCAGCAGCCAAGAACGGGCTAGGGGTTACAATGAGCAGTTCTTC
TRBV4-3,.,TRBJ1-2,.,CASSQTGGDGYTF,TGCGCCAGCAGTCAAACGGGGGGGGATGGCTACACCTTC
TRBV2,.,TRBJ1-4,.,CASSVSEKLFF,TGTGCCAGCAGTGTTAGTGAAAAACTGTTTTTT
TRBV5-1,TRBD2,TRBJ2-7,.,CASSLTSGGYEQYF,TGCGCCAGCAGCTTGACTAGCGGGGGCTACGAGCAGTACTTC
TRBV15,TRBD1,TRBJ2-2,.,CATSKLDREEAGELFF,TGTGCCACCAGCAAACTGGACAGGGAAGAGGCCGGGGAGCTGTTTTTT
TRBV4-1,.,TRBJ2-1,few,CASSRQGQNNEQFF,TGCGCCAGCAGCCGACAAGGACAGAACAATGAGCAGTTCTTC
TRBV7-2,TRBD2,TRBJ2-5,.,CASSLEAASGQETQYF,TGTGCCAGCAGCCTCGAGGCCGCTAGCGGGCAAGAGACCCAGTACTTC
TRBV5-1,TRBD1,TRBJ1-2,.,CASSTSGQGYGYTF,TGCGCCAGCAGCACCAGCGGACAGGGGTATGGCTACACCTTC
TRBV5-1,.,TRBJ2-7,.,CASTPAGPPYEQYF,TGCGCCAGCACCCCGGCAGGGCCCCCCTACGAGCAGTACTTC
TRBV3-1/TRBV3-2,TRBD2,TRBJ2-1,.,CASSQGLAGGYGEQFF,TGTGCCAGCAGCCAAGGACTAGCGGGAGGATACGGTGAGCAGTTCTTC
TRBV9,.,TRBJ2-7,.,CASSVGQGLSYEQYF,TGTGCCAGCAGCGTCGGGCAGGGCCTCTCCTACGAGCAGTACTTC
TRBV19,.,TRBJ2-3,.,CASSIQLRPDTQYF,TGTGCCAGTAGTATACAACTTCGTCCAGATACGCAGTATTTT
TRBV6-5,.,TRBJ2-1,.,CASSFRPPNLRVEQFF,TGTGCCAGCAGTTTCCGCCCGCCTAACCTACGAGTTGAGCAGTTCTTC
TRBV19,TRBD1,TRBJ1-3,few,CASSITGEPGNTIYF,TGTGCCAGTAGTATCACAGGGGAACCTGGAAACACCATATATTTT
TRBV5-1,TRBD1,TRBJ2-7,.,CASSLNTGGAGNYEQYF,TGCGCCAGCAGCTTAAATACAGGGGGCGCGGGAAACTACGAGCAGTACTTC
TRBV5-4,TRBD1,TRBJ1-2,.,CASSRPGGYGYTF,TGTGCCAGCAGCCGGCCAGGGGGCTATGGCTACACCTTC
TRBV6-6,.,TRBJ1-1,.,CASGHPGSGTEAFF,TGTGCCAGCGGACACCCAGGGTCGGGCACTGAAGCTTTCTTT
TRBV5-5,.,TRBJ2-7,few,CASSLVTGPRYEQYF,TGTGCCAGCAGCTTGGTGACAGGTCCCAGATACGAGCAGTACTTC
TRBV7-2,.,TRBJ2-3,.,CASSPARDSTDTQYF,TGTGCCAGCAGCCCCGCTAGAGACTCGACAGATACGCAGTATTTT
TRBV28,TRBD1,TRBJ1-1,.,CASGGQGIGSTEAFF,TGTGCCAGCGGGGGACAGGGGATCGGAAGCACTGAAGCTTTCTTT
TRBV19,.,TRBJ2-1,.,CASSIEASILYEQFF,TGTGCCAGTAGTATAGAGGCTAGCATCTTGTATGAGCAGTTCTTC
TRBV7-7,TRBD2,TRBJ2-7,once,CASSFGTSKSYEQYF,TGTGCTAGCAGCTTCGGGACTAGCAAATCCTACGAGCAGTACTTC
TRBV2,TRBD1,TRBJ1-2,.,CASVKQGAGYGYTF,TGTGCCAGCGTAAAACAGGGGGCAGGGTATGGCTACACCTTC
TRBV7-8,.,TRBJ1-1,few,CASSSRVDTEAFF,TGTGCCAGCAGCTCCAGGGTCGACACTGAAGCTTTCTTT
TRBV19,.,TRBJ2-3,.,CASSTSADTQYF,TGTGCCAGTAGTACCTCAGCAGATACGCAGTATTTT
TRBV3-1/TRBV3-2,.,TRBJ1-4,.,CASSHLGTNEKLFF,TGTGCCAGCAGCCACCTCGGTACTAATGAAAAACTGTTTTTT
TRBV24-1,TRBD2,TRBJ2-5,few,CATSEGGYQETQYF,TGTGCCACCAGTGAGGGGGGGTATCAAGAGACCCAGTACTTC
TRBV3-1/TRBV3-2,.,TRBJ2-7,.,CASSQASTGPYEQYF,TGTGCCAGCAGCCAAGCCTCGACTGGCCCCTACGAGCAGTACTTC
TRBV2,TRBD2,TRBJ2-5,.,CASGGLAGSAETQYF,TGTGCCAGCGGCGGACTAGCGGGAAGTGCAGAGACCCAGTACTTC
TRBV4-2,TRBD1,TRBJ2-7,once,CASSQEWGQSYEQYF,TGTGCCAGCAGCCAAGAGTGGGGACAGTCCTACGAGCAGTACTTC
TRBV4-3,.,TRBJ1-2,.,CASSQKAGGPGYTF,TGCGCCAGCAGCCAAAAGGCGGGGGGTCCAGGCTACACCTTC
TRBV9,TRBD2,TRBJ2-3,.,CASSSGLAGNGVDTQYF,TGTGCCAGCAGCTCCGGACTAGCGGGGAATGGGGTAGATACGCAGTATTTT
TRBV24-1,.,TRBJ2-3,.,CATSRPGTDTQYF,TGTGCCACCAGCAGGCCCGGCACAGATACGCAGTATTTT
TRBV29-1,.,TRBJ1-5,.,CSVVAGPGGRDQPQHF,TGCAGCGTTGTTGCGGGGCCCGGCGGCAGGGATCAGCCCCAGCATTTT
TRBV4-1,TRBD2,TRBJ2-3,few,CASSQGTSGGANTQYF,TGCGCCAGCAGCCAAGGGACTAGCGGGGGGGCGAATACGCAGTATTTT
TRBV7-2,TRBD1,TRBJ2-1,few,CASSLDRGSNEQFF,TGTGCCAGCAGCTTAGACAGGGGCTCCAATGAGCAGTTCTTC
TRBV2,TRBD1,TRBJ1-5,.,CASSGETGVKQPQHF,TGTGCCAGCAGTGGGGAGACAGGGGTTAAGCAGCCCCAGCATTTT
TRBV6-2/TRBV6-3,TRBD1,TRBJ2-3,.,CASSQTGGDTQYF,TGTGCCAGCAGTCAGACAGGGGGAGATACGCAGTATTTT
TRBV27,.,TRBJ1-1,many,CASSLAQGVTEAFF,TGTGCCAGCAGTTTGGCACAGGGTGTCACTGAAGCTTTCTTT
TRBV5-4,TRBD1,TRBJ1-1,few,CASSKRQGSNTEAFF,TGTGCCAGCAGCAAAAGACAGGGCTCGAACACTGAAGCTTTCTTT
TRBV6-6,TRBD1,TRBJ2-3,.,CASSYTQGAVLYF,TGTGCCAGCAGTTACACGCAGGGGGCGGTGCTGTATTTT
TRBV9,TRBD2,TRBJ2-1,.,CASSVLAGGEYNEQFF,TGTGCCAGCAGCGTCCTAGCGGGGGGCGAGTACAATGAGCAGTTCTTC
TRBV5-1,TRBD1,TRBJ2-1,.,CASSLVLSGTGGASYNEQFF,TGCGCCAGCAGCTTGGTCCTTTCCGGGACAGGGGGCGCGTCCTACAATGAGCAGTTCTTC
TRBV6-5,.,TRBJ2-7,once,CASNGRVDYEQYF,TGTGCCAGCAACGGCCGGGTCGACTACGAGCAGTACTTC